The clone carrying this TCR beta chain was found a few times. Antigen: not known. RNA extraction gave at least 5.5 micrograms of total RNA per sample. This specimen belongs to a study of blood T cells in healthy people across ages. On the study more broadly: For every two T cells, template switching captured about one barcoded beta molecule. Study observations and caveats: Long-lived donors carried more naive CD4+ cells and greater diversity than aged donors.

The germline CDR1 and CDR2 sequences are LGHNT and FRNRAP. The CDR3 is 15 amino acids. PCR was performed a second time for about 7 to 11 cycles using a sample-barcoded 5' primer and a J-beta primer mix. A single record per CDR3 protein comes from TCRdb applying MiXCR to the 5' RACE reads. The data contain hundreds of thousands of distinct CDR3 sequences, about 37% of them singletons. Sequencing was done on a sample of blood. The genes are TRBV12-5 and TRBJ2-4; the match to TRBD1 covers 7 bases. The DNA end is a closer match to TRBJ2-7, so the J assignment may be wrong. The sequence derives from a man between 18 and 29 years old in good health. The CDR3 here is CASGLWTGEYYEQYF. The DNA for the CDR3 is TGTGCTAGTGGTTTGTGGACAGGTGAATACTACGAGCAGTACTTC.